This T cell receptor (beta chain) was documented in a study of shared clonotypes between healthy human individuals. The overall study: The composition of the donors was a couple of women and three men aged 18 to 49. Findings and limits, study-wide: The study found lower generation probabilities in non-shared clonotypes than in those shared by all four donors. The naive CD4 repertoires of a handful of donors were compared, and approximately 5% of clonotypes were shared.

An even split of each subset's genomic DNA across several immunoSEQ plates was performed. Data came from immunoSEQ multiplex PCR; TCRdb stores just in-frame clones and leaves some out. Of nearly 2 million clones in the sample, roughly 94% were seen once. As defined, naive CD8 cells were CD45RO-negative and positively selected for CCR7, with terminally differentiated effector memory CD45RA+ cells excluded. For this clone: Its specificity is unknown.

Trimming stripped 6 bases from V and 2 bases from J, with 9 bases between. CDR1 is MNHNY, CDR2 SVGAGI, per germline (reference sequence). CDR3 length equals 13 residues. The chain combines TRBV6-6 with TRBJ2-3; D remains unclear. The sample taken for sequencing was naive CD8+ T cells sorted from blood. The receptor's source is a man between 18 and 35 years old in good health. As DNA, the CDR3 is TGTGCCAGCAGAAAAAGCTTCACAGATACGCAGTATTTT. Translation gives CASRKSFTDTQYF.